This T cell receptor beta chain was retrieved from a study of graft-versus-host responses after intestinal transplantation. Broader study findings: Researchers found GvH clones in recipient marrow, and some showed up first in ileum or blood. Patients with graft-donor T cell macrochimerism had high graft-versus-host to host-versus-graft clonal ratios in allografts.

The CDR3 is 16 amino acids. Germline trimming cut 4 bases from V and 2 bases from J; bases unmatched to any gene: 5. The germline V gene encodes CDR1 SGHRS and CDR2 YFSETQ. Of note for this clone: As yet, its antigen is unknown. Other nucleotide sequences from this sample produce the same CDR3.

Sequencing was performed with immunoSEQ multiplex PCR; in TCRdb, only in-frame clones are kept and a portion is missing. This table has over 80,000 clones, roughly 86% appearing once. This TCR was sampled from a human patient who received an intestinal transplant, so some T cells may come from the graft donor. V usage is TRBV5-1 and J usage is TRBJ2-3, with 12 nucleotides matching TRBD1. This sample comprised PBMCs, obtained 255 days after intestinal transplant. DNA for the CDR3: TGCGCCAGCAGCCTGGGACAGGGGGCCTACACAGATACGCAGTATTTT. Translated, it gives CASSLGQGAYTDTQYF.